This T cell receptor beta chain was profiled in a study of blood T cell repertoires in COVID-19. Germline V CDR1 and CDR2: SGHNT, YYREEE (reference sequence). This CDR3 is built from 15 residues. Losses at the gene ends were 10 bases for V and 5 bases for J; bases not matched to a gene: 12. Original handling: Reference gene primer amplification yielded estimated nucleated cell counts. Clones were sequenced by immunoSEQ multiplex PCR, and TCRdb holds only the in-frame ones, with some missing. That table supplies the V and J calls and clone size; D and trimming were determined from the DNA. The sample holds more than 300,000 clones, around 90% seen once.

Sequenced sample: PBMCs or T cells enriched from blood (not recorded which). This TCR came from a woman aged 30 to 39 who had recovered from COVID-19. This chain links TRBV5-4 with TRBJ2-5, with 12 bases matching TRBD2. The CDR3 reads CAFTGLAGGLETQYF. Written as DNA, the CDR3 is TGTGCCTTCACCGGGCTAGCGGGGGGGCTGGAGACCCAGTACTTC.